These 9 T cell receptor beta chains were all obtained from the same sample, sequenced in a study of human thymus T cells. Generated by immunoSEQ multiplex PCR, the TCRdb table keeps only in-frame clones and is missing some. In the table there are some 40,000 clones, 85% to 95% of which are singletons. The specimen sequenced was blood. The receptors shown here come from a boy in the first two years of life with a congenital heart defect but otherwise immunologically healthy.

V and J are TRBV7-9 and TRBJ1-2, with D uncertain. The V end lost 5 bases, the J end lost 5 bases, and 15 bases lay between the germline ends. CDR1 SEHNR and CDR2 FQNEAQ come from the germline V gene (reference sequence). This CDR3 is 14 amino acids long. The chain's CDR3 is CASSPAAERYGYTF. CDR3 coding DNA: TGTGCCAGCAGCCCCGCGGCAGAACGATATGGCTACACCTTC. The full variable domain, its missing parts supplied by reference TRBV7-9 and TRBJ1-2, is DTGVSQNPRHKITKRGQNVTFRCDPISEHNRLYWYRQTLGQGPEFLTYFQNEAQLEKSRLLSDRFSAERPKGSFSTLEIQRTEQGDSAMYLCASSPAAERYGYTFGSGTRLTVV.

The chain has TRBV28 and TRBJ2-1, with D unresolved. V lost 4 bases and J 0 bases, leaving 4 bases between the germline ends. In germline, CDR1 is MDHEN, CDR2 SYDVKM. The CDR3 is 13 amino acids. In DNA form, the CDR3 reads TGTGCCAGCAGTTGGGACTCCTACAATGAGCAGTTCTTC. Its protein is CASSWDSYNEQFF.

The chain uses TRBV5-1 and TRBJ2-7; TRBD1 matches 10 bases. Trimming removed 3 bases from V and 6 bases from J; junction bases left unmatched: 3. Germline V lookup: CDR1 SGHRS, CDR2 YFSETQ. The length of the CDR3 is 13 residues. The CDR3 sequence is CASSSGTGVEQYF. The CDR3 coding sequence is TGCGCCAGCAGCTCCGGGACAGGGGTCGAGCAGTACTTC.

This clone was seen a single time. J is TRBJ1-2 and V is TRBV29-1; weak D call: TRBD1 (5 bases). CDR1 SQVTM and CDR2 ANQGSEA come from the germline V gene. This CDR3 contains 15 residues. V dropped 4 bases and J dropped 6 bases, with 21 bases sitting between them. The CDR3 loop reads CSVAGGVVSFDGYTF. Written as DNA, the CDR3 is TGCAGCGTTGCCGGGGGGGTAGTCTCGTTTGATGGCTACACCTTC. Combining the CDR3 with reference TRBV29-1 and TRBJ1-2 gives the whole variable domain SAVISQKPSRDICQRGTSLTIQCQVDSQVTMMFWYRQQPGQSLTLIATANQGSEATYESGFVIDKFPISRPNLTFSTLTVSNMSPEDSSIYLCSVAGGVVSFDGYTFGSGTRLTVV.

The chain couples TRBV19 to TRBJ1-4; D is uncertain. CDR1 is LNHDA and CDR2 is SQIVND in the germline V gene (reference sequence). There are 13 residues in the CDR3. The ends were cut back, 3 bases at V and 2 bases at J, with 4 bases in the middle. DNA for the CDR3: TGTGCCAGTAGTATGCCGACTAATGAAAAACTGTTTTTT. It codes for CASSMPTNEKLFF.

The rearrangement joins TRBV4-3 to TRBJ1-6, with D perhaps TRBD1 (6 bases). The germline V and J ends were trimmed by 0 bases and 6 bases, with 12 bases remaining between them. The CDR3 loop spans 16 amino acids. Looked up from germline, CDR1 is LGHNA and CDR2 is YSLEER. CDR3 in amino acids: CASSQDLRTVNSPLHF. The CDR3 DNA reads as TGCGCCAGCAGCCAAGATCTCCGGACAGTTAATTCACCCCTCCACTTT.

Regarding this clone: This same CDR3 is encoded by further DNA sequences in the sample. V usage is TRBV2 and J usage is TRBJ1-2; a weak D match, TRBD1 (5 bases). Germline V gene lookup returns CDR1 SNHLY and CDR2 FYNNEI. V was shortened by 6 bases and J by 2 bases, with 7 bases between the two germline ends. The CDR3 extends over 12 amino acids. CDR3 protein: CASRDNNYGYTF. CDR3 coding DNA: TGTGCCAGCAGGGACAACAACTATGGCTACACCTTC. The whole variable domain, remainder taken from reference TRBV2 and TRBJ1-2, is EPEVTQTPSHQVTQMGQEVILRCVPISNHLYFYWYRQILGQKVEFLVSFYNNEISEKSEIFDDQFSVERPDGSNFTLKIRSTKLEDSAMYFCASRDNNYGYTFGSGTRLTVV.

The chain couples TRBV10-3 to TRBJ1-4, with no clear D. Trimming removed 4 bases at V and 2 bases at J, with 8 bases between. This CDR3 is 14 amino acids long. The germline V gene encodes CDR1 ENHRY and CDR2 SYGVKD. Here the CDR3 reads CAISVRPTNEKLFF. The CDR3 DNA reads as TGTGCCATCAGTGTTCGCCCCACTAATGAAAAACTGTTTTTT.

The rearrangement links TRBV7-9 to TRBJ2-7, with a tentative D call TRBD2 (6 bases). The CDR3 is made up of 14 amino acids. With 5 bases removed from V and 1 base from J, the gap between germline ends came to 12 bases. From germline, CDR1 is SEHNR and CDR2 FQNEAQ (reference sequence). CDR3 DNA sequence: TGTGCCAGCAGCCCCCGGGACTGGTCCTACGAGCAGTACTTC. Residues: CASSPRDWSYEQYF.